These 20 T cell receptor beta chains share one sample of origin, sequenced in a study of T-cell memory formation after mild COVID-19. TCRdb re-called the 5' RACE reads with MiXCR, one entry per CDR3 protein. This table has 400,000 or so distinct CDR3 sequences, 15% to 25% appearing once. Source material: PBMCs or a T cell subset sorted from them (not recorded which). These receptors were taken from an adult woman who had mild COVID-19 (a few samples of this study predate the infection). Cell type and time point are not known.

CDR3 region: CATIGDSGEQFF. The CDR3 DNA reads TGTGCCACCATCGGGGACTCAGGTGAGCAGTTCTTC. The chain carries TRBV24-1 and TRBJ2-1, with a tentative D call TRBD2 (6 bases). The germline V gene has CDR1 KGHDR and CDR2 SFDVKD. The CDR3 loop spans 12 amino acids. V was clipped by 8 bases and J by 9 bases, with 13 bases between them.

V usage is TRBV5-5 and J usage is TRBJ2-5, with TRBD1 as a possible D gene (6 bases). The CDR3 has 14 residues. V was trimmed by 1 base and J by 3 bases, leaving 10 bases between them. CDR1 is SGHKS, CDR2 YYEKEE, per germline (reference sequence). The CDR3 DNA follows: TGTGCCAGCAGCTTGTGGGACAAAAAAGAGACCCAGTACTTC. Protein sequence: CASSLWDKKETQYF.

This sequence joins TRBV19 and TRBJ2-1; tentative D call: TRBD2 (5 bases). The CDR3 covers 14 residues. Germline loops: CDR1 LNHDA, CDR2 SQIVND (reference sequence). The V gene lost 3 bases and the J gene lost 5 bases, with 11 bases spanning the gap. CDR3 nucleotide sequence: TGTGCCAGTAGTATGGTTAGCGCGAACAATGAGCAGTTCTTC. This encodes CASSMVSANNEQFF.

This clonotype appeared a few times. This chain links TRBV19 with TRBJ1-1; 9 positions match TRBD1. The CDR3 extends over 11 amino acids. V lost 5 bases to trimming and J lost 10 bases; unmatched junction nucleotides: 2. The germline CDR1 and CDR2 sequences are LNHDA and SQIVND (reference sequence). The CDR3, as DNA: TGTGCCAGTAGTCACAGGGGGCGAGCTTTCTTT. Protein sequence: CASSHRGRAFF.

This clonotype occurred many times. V usage is TRBV29-1 and J usage is TRBJ2-1; D unclear. CDR1 is SQVTM and CDR2 is ANQGSEA in the germline V gene. The CDR3 is 13 amino acids. Deletions cut 2 bases from V and 3 bases from J, with 8 bases between. CDR3 nucleotides: TGCAGCGTTGAATCCCCTATCTACAATGAGCAGTTCTTC. It yields the protein CSVESPIYNEQFF.

The CDR3 protein is CSARDSSNYGYTF. The DNA of the CDR3 is TGCAGCGCCCGGGACAGCTCTAACTATGGCTACACCTTC. The chain carries TRBV29-1 and TRBJ1-2; 7 bases are shared with TRBD1. Germline values: CDR1 SQVTM, CDR2 ANQGSEA. J gave up 0 bases and V 7 bases, and 5 bases lay outside the gene matches. The CDR3 runs 13 residues.

This clonotype showed up just a few times. The chain uses TRBV7-2 and TRBJ2-2; D possibly corresponds to TRBD1 (6 bases). Germline CDR1 is SGHTA and CDR2 is FQGNSA. The V end lost 5 bases, the J end lost 1 base, and 14 bases lay between the germline ends. This CDR3 is built from 16 residues. This CDR3 is CASSHDQGQNTGELFF. In DNA, the CDR3 is TGTGCCAGCAGCCATGATCAGGGACAGAACACCGGGGAGCTGTTTTTT.

V is TRBV29-1 and J is TRBJ2-1; D ambiguous. The CDR3 has 12 amino acids. V lost 4 bases to trimming and J lost 11 bases, with 15 bases between them. The V gene's germline CDR1 is SQVTM and CDR2 ANQGSEA. CDR3 nucleotides: TGCAGCGTTGTCGTTAGCTCTACAAAGCAGTTCTTC. The encoded protein is CSVVVSSTKQFF.

This clonotype came up a few times. This rearrangement joins TRBV18 to TRBJ2-7; no definite D call. Trimming removed 5 bases from V and 6 bases from J, with 11 bases in between. CDR1 and CDR2 (germline): KGHSH, LQKENI. This CDR3 has 12 amino acids. The CDR3 DNA sequence: TGTGCCAGCTCAACCGACCTCCGCGAGCAGTACTTC. It translates to CASSTDLREQYF.

This clonotype was seen once. The chain recombines TRBV6-5 with TRBJ2-1, with a weak D call TRBD2 (6 bases). CDR1 MNHEY and CDR2 SVGAGI come from the germline V gene. Between the trimmed V and J ends, which lost 2 bases and 4 bases, there was a span of 12 bases. The CDR3 runs to 15 residues. CDR3 sequence: CASSYAAEGYNEQFF. The CDR3 nucleotides are TGTGCCAGCAGTTACGCCGCGGAGGGATACAATGAGCAGTTCTTC.

This clonotype was seen a few times. The gene calls are TRBV20-1 and TRBJ1-1, with a weak D call TRBD1 (5 bases). This CDR3 spans 17 amino acids. The V gene's germline CDR1 is DFQATT and CDR2 SNEGSKA (reference sequence). Between the trimmed V and J ends, which lost 5 bases and 1 base, there was a span of 23 bases. As DNA, the CDR3 is TGCAGTGCTTATCTACCTGGGACCTACGGGGGGAACACTGAAGCTTTCTTT. It specifies CSAYLPGTYGGNTEAFF.

A few counts support this clonotype. This chain uses TRBV27 with TRBJ1-1; D not certain. The CDR3 length is 14 residues. V was pared by 0 bases and J by 6 bases, with 11 bases between. CDR1 is MNHEY, CDR2 SMNVEV, per germline (reference sequence). This CDR3 is CASSLSIGRAEAFF. The CDR3 bases are TGTGCCAGCAGTTTATCGATTGGGCGAGCTGAAGCTTTCTTT.

The chain uses TRBV19 and TRBJ2-3; TRBD1 agrees at 7 bases. The germline gives CDR1 LNHDA, CDR2 SQIVND (reference sequence). The CDR3 extends over 14 amino acids. Trimming removed 5 bases from V and 6 bases from J; junction bases left unmatched: 8. The CDR3 sequence: CASSFSGTVDTQYF. DNA for the CDR3: TGTGCCAGTAGTTTCTCCGGGACAGTCGATACGCAGTATTTT.

The chain is built from TRBV7-9 and TRBJ1-2; maybe TRBD1 (5 bases). In germline, CDR1 is SEHNR, CDR2 FQNEAQ (reference sequence). The CDR3 extends over 13 amino acids. V lost 11 bases and J lost 7, with 20 bases in between. CDR3 nucleotide sequence: TGTGCCTCACAAGCCGGGGGAGGCGGTGGCTACACCTTC. This sequence encodes CASQAGGGGGYTF.

This clonotype was recorded at least ten times. CDR3 sequence reads: CASSLSVAGNTIYF. The DNA of the CDR3 is TGTGCCAGCAGTTTATCAGTGGCTGGAAACACCATATATTTT. This chain uses TRBV12-3 or TRBV12-4 with TRBJ1-3; D remains unclear. The CDR3 is made up of 14 amino acids. The V end lost 2 bases, the J end lost 2 bases, and 7 bases lay between the germline ends.

The chain links TRBV3-1 to TRBJ2-5; 8 bases agree with TRBD2. The length of the CDR3 is 15 residues. The germline CDR1 and CDR2 sequences are LGHDT and YNNKEL (reference sequence). V gave up 3 bases and J gave up 4 bases; unmatched junction bases: 7. The CDR3 sequence: CASSHPLAVGETQYF. The CDR3 region has the DNA TGTGCCAGCAGCCACCCACTAGCGGTGGGAGAGACCCAGTACTTC.

This clonotype was observed a few times. V usage is TRBV29-1 and J usage is TRBJ2-2, with TRBD2 identical over 13 bases. The CDR3 is 15 amino acids. V was pared by 4 bases and J by 6 bases, with 5 bases of the junction left unmatched. The germline CDR1 and CDR2 sequences are SQVTM and ANQGSEA. The CDR3 bases are TGCAGCGTTGGCGGGACTAGCGGGGCCGCCGGGGAGCTGTTTTTT. Protein: CSVGGTSGAAGELFF.

The chain carries TRBV7-2 and TRBJ1-6, with D uncertain. The germline V gene has CDR1 SGHTA and CDR2 FQGNSA. V lost 5 bases and J 6 bases, leaving 5 bases between the germline ends. The CDR3 consists of 12 residues. In DNA form, the CDR3 reads TGTGCCAGCAGCCGACTTAATTCACCCCTCCACTTT. Encoded protein: CASSRLNSPLHF.

V usage is TRBV7-9 and J usage is TRBJ2-5, with TRBD2 matching 7 bases. The CDR3 sequence is 14 residues long. Germline V gives CDR1 SEHNR, CDR2 FQNEAQ (reference sequence). Losses at the gene ends were 0 bases for V and 5 bases for J; bases not matched to a gene: 3. As DNA, the CDR3 is TGTGCCAGCAGCTTAGCTACTAGCGAGGAGACCCAGTACTTC. It translates to CASSLATSEETQYF.

This clonotype was counted between two and nine times. The rearrangement uses TRBV20-1 and TRBJ1-2; 7 bases are shared with TRBD1. The V segment lost 2 bases and the J segment 1 base; nucleotides outside the gene matches: 7. The CDR3 totals 15 residues. Looked up from germline, CDR1 is DFQATT and CDR2 is SNEGSKA (reference sequence). The CDR3 protein is CSARSTGVLNYGYTF. The CDR3, as DNA: TGCAGTGCTAGATCCACAGGGGTCCTTAACTATGGCTACACCTTC.